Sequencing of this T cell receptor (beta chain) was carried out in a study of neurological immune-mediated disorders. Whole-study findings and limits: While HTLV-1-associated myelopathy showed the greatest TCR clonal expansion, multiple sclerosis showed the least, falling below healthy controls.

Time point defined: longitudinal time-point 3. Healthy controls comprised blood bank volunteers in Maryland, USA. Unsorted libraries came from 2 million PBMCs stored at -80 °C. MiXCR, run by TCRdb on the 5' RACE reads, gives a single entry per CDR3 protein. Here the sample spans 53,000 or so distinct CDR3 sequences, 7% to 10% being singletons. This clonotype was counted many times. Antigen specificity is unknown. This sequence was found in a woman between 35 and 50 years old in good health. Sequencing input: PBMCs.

CDR3 bases: TGTGCCAGCAGCTTAGAGGCAGATACGCAGTATTTT. As protein: CASSLEADTQYF. The J gene is TRBJ2-3, the V gene TRBV7-2; no reliable D call. Germline-derived CDR1 and CDR2 are SGHTA and FQGNSA. The CDR3 covers 12 residues. The V end was cut by 1 base, the J end by 4 bases, with 3 bases between.